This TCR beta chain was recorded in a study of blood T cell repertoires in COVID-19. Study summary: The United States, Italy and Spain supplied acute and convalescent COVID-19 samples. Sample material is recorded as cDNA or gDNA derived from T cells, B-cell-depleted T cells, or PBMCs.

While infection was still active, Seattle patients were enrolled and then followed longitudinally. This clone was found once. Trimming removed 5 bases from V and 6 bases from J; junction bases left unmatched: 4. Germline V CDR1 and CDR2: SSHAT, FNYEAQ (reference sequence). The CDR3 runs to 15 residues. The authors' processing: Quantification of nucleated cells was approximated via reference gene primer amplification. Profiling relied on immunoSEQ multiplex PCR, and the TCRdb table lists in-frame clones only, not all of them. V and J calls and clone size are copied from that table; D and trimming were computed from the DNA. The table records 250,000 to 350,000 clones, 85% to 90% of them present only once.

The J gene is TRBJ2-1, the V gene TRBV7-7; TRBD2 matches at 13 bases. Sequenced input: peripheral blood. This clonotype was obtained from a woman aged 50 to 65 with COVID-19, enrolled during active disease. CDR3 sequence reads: CASSLGTSGINEQFF. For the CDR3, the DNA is TGTGCCAGCAGCCTCGGGACTAGCGGGATCAATGAGCAGTTCTTC.